Each of the 20 T cell receptor beta chains below was sequenced from the same sample in a study of blood T cell repertoires in COVID-19. Some clones are missing from TCRdb's copy, which holds only in-frame ones; the method was immunoSEQ multiplex PCR. The sample lists roughly 180,000 clones; 80% to 85% were seen once. Specimen: peripheral blood. Receptors originate from an elderly woman with COVID-19, enrolled during active disease.

The chain uses TRBV6-5 and TRBJ2-2, with TRBD1 as a possible D gene (6 bases). This CDR3 has 12 residues. Germline CDR1 reads MNHEY; CDR2 reads SVGAGI. The V and J ends lost 7 bases and 6 bases respectively, with 9 bases between them. The CDR3 DNA reads TGTGCCAGCACAGGGGTCGCCGGGGAGCTGTTTTTT. Protein sequence: CASTGVAGELFF.

This clone came up once. The CDR3 DNA sequence: TGCGCCAGCAGCCAAGACCCTGGACAGGGGTGGACTGAAGCTTTCTTT. Its translation is CASSQDPGQGWTEAFF. The chain joins TRBV4-1 to TRBJ1-1; 9 nucleotides match TRBD1. Losses at the gene ends were 0 bases for V and 5 bases for J; bases not matched to a gene: 7. Germline lookup yields CDR1 MGHRA and CDR2 YSYEKL. This CDR3 contains 16 residues.

On this clone itself: The same CDR3 can be traced to other DNA sequences in this sample. This sequence joins TRBV12-3 or TRBV12-4 and TRBJ2-5; D remains unclear. Deletions cut 3 bases from V and 5 bases from J, with 4 bases between. CDR3 length equals 11 residues. CDR3 protein: CASSLRETQYF. DNA for the CDR3: TGTGCCAGCAGTTTGAGGGAGACCCAGTACTTC.

The V call is TRBV5-8, the J call TRBJ2-1, with 7 bases that match TRBD2. After removal of 1 base from V and 7 bases from J, the junction contained 5 bases not matched to a gene. Per germline, CDR1 SGHTS and CDR2 YDEGEE. The CDR3 extends over 14 amino acids. In DNA, the CDR3 is TGTGCCAGCAGCTTGAGGGAGGGTAGAAATGAGCAGTTCTTC. Translating it yields CASSLREGRNEQFF.

The rearrangement joins TRBV10-3 to TRBJ2-5, with D maybe TRBD1 (6 bases). The CDR3 length is 15 residues. V lost 4 bases, J lost 2 bases, and 14 bases lay in between. CDR1 ENHRY and CDR2 SYGVKD come from the germline V gene. The CDR3 loop reads CAISVGGEKQETQYF. The CDR3 DNA reads as TGTGCCATCAGTGTAGGGGGAGAGAAACAAGAGACCCAGTACTTC.

The J gene is TRBJ1-6, the V gene TRBV6-5; D gene uncertain. The CDR3 consists of 11 residues. Trimming shortened V by 6 bases and J by 18 bases, and 15 bases separated the two germline ends. The germline V gene encodes CDR1 MNHEY and CDR2 SVGAGI. In DNA, the CDR3 is TGTGCCAGCAGGGACTTCGGCTTTCCCCACTTT. Amino acids: CASRDFGFPHF.

The chain links TRBV7-8 to TRBJ2-1; no clear D. CDR3 length: 12 residues. From germline, CDR1 is SGHVS and CDR2 FQNEAQ. Trimming cost V 5 bases and J 7 bases, with 9 bases left between them. Here the CDR3 DNA reads TGTGCCAGCAGCCGGGTCGGGAATGAGCAGTTCTTC. Translation gives CASSRVGNEQFF.

The rearrangement joins TRBV12-5 to TRBJ1-6; D gene ambiguous. V dropped 5 bases and J dropped 5 bases, with 4 bases sitting between them. In germline, CDR1 is LGHNT, CDR2 FRNRAP. The CDR3 spans 12 residues. The CDR3 sequence is CASGPDNSPLHF. CDR3 nucleotides: TGTGCTAGTGGTCCCGATAATTCACCCCTCCACTTT.

Only one count was recorded for this clone. The chain recombines TRBV29-1 with TRBJ2-3, with a possible D match to TRBD2 (6 bases). Germline-derived CDR1 and CDR2 are SQVTM and ANQGSEA. The CDR3 consists of 13 residues. V gave up 5 bases and J gave up 1 base, with 10 bases separating them. CDR3 in amino acids: CSVTGAGTDTQYF. The CDR3 DNA follows: TGCAGCGTTACGGGAGCAGGCACAGATACGCAGTATTTT.

The rearrangement joins TRBV2 to TRBJ1-2; possibly TRBD1 for D (6 bases). CDR1 and CDR2 from the germline V gene are SNHLY and FYNNEI. The CDR3 loop spans 14 amino acids. Trimming stripped 6 bases from V and 4 bases from J, with 15 bases between. The CDR3 here is CASRVSGEGYGYTF. The CDR3 bases are TGTGCCAGCAGGGTTTCAGGGGAGGGCTATGGCTACACCTTC.

This clone was detected only a few times. The genes are TRBV5-4 and TRBJ2-1; the match to TRBD2 covers 11 bases. The CDR3 runs to 14 residues. V shed 4 bases and J 4 bases; nucleotides not matched to a gene: 1. Germline values: CDR1 SGHNT, CDR2 YYREEE (reference sequence). CDR3 sequence reads: CASSASGGYNEQFF. As DNA, the CDR3 is TGTGCCAGCAGCGCTAGCGGGGGGTACAATGAGCAGTTCTTC.

V usage is TRBV19 and J usage is TRBJ2-4, with D perhaps TRBD1 (6 bases). The CDR3 loop spans 16 amino acids. Deletions cut 11 bases from V and 1 base from J, with 21 bases between. The germline gives CDR1 LNHDA, CDR2 SQIVND (reference sequence). CDR3 sequence reads: CAGLTQGVLAKNIQYF. CDR3 bases: TGTGCCGGGCTGACACAGGGTGTTCTTGCCAAAAACATTCAGTACTTC.

The chain is built from TRBV5-1 and TRBJ1-1, with 8 bases lining up with TRBD1. This CDR3 contains 14 residues. V was pared by 4 bases and J by 5 bases, with 7 bases of the junction left unmatched. Germline V CDR1 and CDR2: SGHRS, YFSETQ. Here the CDR3 reads CASSVTGAGTEAFF. CDR3 DNA sequence: TGCGCCAGCAGCGTGACAGGGGCTGGGACTGAAGCTTTCTTT.

This clone appeared once. This chain connects TRBV7-2 to TRBJ1-1; no firm D call. In germline, CDR1 is SGHTA, CDR2 FQGNSA. This CDR3 is 14 amino acids long. With 1 base removed from V and 6 bases from J, the gap between germline ends came to 12 bases. The CDR3 DNA reads TGTGCCAGCAGCTTAGACTGGTCAGAGGCTGAAGCTTTCTTT. Translation: CASSLDWSEAEAFF. The full variable domain, completed using reference TRBV7-2 and TRBJ1-1, is GAGVSQSPSNKVTEKGKDVELRCDPISGHTALYWYRQSLGQGLEFLIYFQGNSAPDKSGLPSDRFSAERTGGSVSTLTIQRTQQEDSAVYLCASSLDWSEAEAFFGQGTRLTVV.

In its sample, this clone was seen a few times. This chain joins TRBV5-5 and TRBJ2-7, with D perhaps matching TRBD1 (5 bases). Germline V gives CDR1 SGHKS, CDR2 YYEKEE (reference sequence). V lost 7 bases and J 2 bases, leaving 16 bases between the germline ends. This CDR3 region has 14 residues. CDR3 protein: CASGFGRTTYEQYF. The CDR3 coding sequence is TGTGCCAGCGGGTTTGGCAGGACAACCTACGAGCAGTACTTC.

The J gene is TRBJ2-7, the V gene TRBV11-2; a possible D gene is TRBD1 (5 bases). CDR3 length: 14 residues. Germline V gene sequence: CDR1 SGHAT, CDR2 FQNNGV. Trimming removed 3 bases from V and 2 bases from J, with 11 bases in between. CDR3 residues: CASSLARVAYEQYF. The CDR3 DNA sequence: TGTGCCAGCAGCTTGGCCAGGGTGGCCTACGAGCAGTACTTC.

The chain recombines TRBV24-1 with TRBJ2-2, with a possible D match to TRBD1 (6 bases). With 0 bases removed from V and 0 bases from J, the gap between germline ends came to 13 bases. Germline lookup yields CDR1 KGHDR and CDR2 SFDVKD. The CDR3 runs 18 residues. In DNA, the CDR3 is TGTGCCACCAGTGATTTGACAGGGACGTTCGCGAACACCGGGGAGCTGTTTTTT. This encodes CATSDLTGTFANTGELFF.

V gene TRBV15 combines with J gene TRBJ1-6, with D possibly TRBD1 on 6 matching bases. In germline, CDR1 is LNHNV, CDR2 YYDKDF (reference sequence). With 3 bases removed from V and 6 bases from J, the gap between germline ends came to 9 bases. The CDR3 is 14 residues long. Here the CDR3 reads CATSRDSFNSPLHF. The CDR3 region has the DNA TGTGCCACCAGCAGGGACAGCTTTAATTCACCCCTCCACTTT.

This rearrangement joins TRBV19 to TRBJ2-2, with D unresolved. The CDR3 sequence is 15 residues long. Germline CDR1 LNHDA, CDR2 SQIVND (reference sequence). Trimming stripped 1 base from V and 0 bases from J, with 6 bases between. The CDR3 sequence: CASSIAIANTGELFF. DNA for the CDR3: TGTGCCAGTAGTATAGCTATAGCGAACACCGGGGAGCTGTTTTTT.

The chain employs TRBV5-6 and TRBJ1-1; D might be TRBD1 (5 bases). Germline V lookup: CDR1 SGHDT, CDR2 YYEEEE. The CDR3 runs to 15 residues. The V and J ends lost 3 bases and 3 bases respectively, with 15 bases between them. The CDR3 sequence is CASSWRTKGDTEAFF. The DNA of the CDR3 is TGTGCCAGCAGCTGGCGAACTAAAGGGGACACTGAAGCTTTCTTT.